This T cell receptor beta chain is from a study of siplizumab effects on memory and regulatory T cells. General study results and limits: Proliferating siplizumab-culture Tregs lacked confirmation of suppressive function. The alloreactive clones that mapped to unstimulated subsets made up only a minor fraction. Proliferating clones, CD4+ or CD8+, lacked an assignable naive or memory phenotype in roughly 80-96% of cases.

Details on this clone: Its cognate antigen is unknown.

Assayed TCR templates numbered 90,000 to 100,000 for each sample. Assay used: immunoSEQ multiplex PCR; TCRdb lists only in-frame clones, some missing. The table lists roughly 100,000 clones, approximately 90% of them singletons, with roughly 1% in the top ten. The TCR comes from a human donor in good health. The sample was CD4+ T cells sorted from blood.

CDR3 sequence (DNA): TGTGCCAGCAAAAGACAGGGGGAGACCCAGTACTTC. Residues: CASKRQGETQYF. This rearrangement joins TRBV2 to TRBJ2-5, with 8 nucleotides matching TRBD1. Per the germline V gene, CDR1 is SNHLY and CDR2 is FYNNEI. The CDR3 runs to 12 residues. Trimming at V came to 7 bases and at J to 5 bases, leaving 3 bases not matched to a gene.